The TCR beta chain described here comes from a study of blood T cells in healthy people across ages. Study summary: Capture via template switching afforded approximately one barcoded beta molecule per two T cells. Findings and limits, study-wide: There were more naive CD4+ cells and higher diversity in long-lived donors than in aged donors. The unknown donor CMV status may have confounded expanded clonotype changes.

The germline CDR1 and CDR2 sequences are DFQATT and SNEGSKA (reference sequence). With V trimmed by 5 bases and J by 3 bases, 14 bases remained unmatched. CDR3 length: 17 amino acids. Sample-barcoded 5' priming and a J-beta primer mix drove a second PCR of 7 to 11 cycles. Sequencing of every sample gave 2.5 million or more CDR3-containing paired-end reads. TCRdb re-analysed the 5' RACE reads in MiXCR, keeping a single row per CDR3 protein. The sample contains about 680,000 distinct CDR3 sequences, over 45% of which appear only once. Note on this clonotype: Its matching antigen is unknown.

The sample consisted of blood. The chain couples TRBV20-1 to TRBJ1-5, with TRBD1 matching over 9 bases. This clonotype was obtained from a woman aged 60 to 75 in good health. The CDR3: CSAQHNQRDRVNQPQHF. CDR3 sequence (DNA): TGCAGTGCTCAACATAACCAACGGGACAGGGTCAATCAGCCCCAGCATTTT.